This entry concerns a single T cell receptor (beta chain). Per the germline V gene, CDR1 is MGHRA and CDR2 is YSYEKL. The CDR3 length is 16 residues. Trimming left V 0 bases short and J 3 bases short, with 15 bases between. The sample originates from a study of technical replicates of blood from a handful of donors. Using immunoSEQ multiplex PCR, the repertoire was profiled, and TCRdb retains in-frame clones only, with some absent. The profile covers tens of thousands of clones, with roughly 95% appearing a single time and about 0.22% taken by the ten largest. The V and J genes are TRBV4-1 and TRBJ2-7; maybe TRBD1 (6 bases). The receptor was isolated from a human donor in good health. Material for sequencing was T cells isolated from PBMCs. CDR3 bases: TGCGCCAGCAGCCAAGAAGAGGCAGGGGAATACTACGAGCAGTACTTC. It encodes CASSQEEAGEYYEQYF.